This is a list of T cell receptor beta chains from one sample in a study of beta chain features in type 1 diabetes. The protocol was immunoSEQ multiplex PCR, while the TCRdb copy is restricted to in-frame clones and leaves out a portion. The sample has over 13,000 clones; about 72% are singletons. The sample consisted of stem cell memory CD4+ T cells from blood. These receptors all stem from a woman younger than 30 with type 1 diabetes. CDR3s include the opening cysteine and the closing phenylalanine or tryptophan. A D gene is named only where the DNA matches it firmly. The size entry is marked missing in some rows and otherwise reads once, few, many or a size class.

j_gene: TRBJ2-1; abundance: .; v_gene: TRBV4-3; d_gene: .; CDR3aa: CASSQEQGGGRTEQFF; CDR3nt: TGCGCCAGCAGCCAAGAGCAGGGAGGCGGTAGGACTGAGCAGTTCTTC
j_gene: TRBJ1-1; abundance: once; v_gene: TRBV30; d_gene: .; CDR3aa: CAWSATIGTEAFF; CDR3nt: TGTGCCTGGAGTGCCACCATCGGCACTGAAGCTTTCTTT
j_gene: TRBJ1-1; abundance: once; v_gene: TRBV28; d_gene: .; CDR3aa: CASSFGGARDTEAFF; CDR3nt: TGTGCCAGCAGTTTTGGGGGGGCGCGGGACACTGAAGCTTTCTTT
j_gene: TRBJ2-3; abundance: .; v_gene: TRBV7-8; d_gene: TRBD2; CDR3aa: CASSLAGGADTQYF; CDR3nt: TGTGCCAGCAGCTTAGCTGGGGGGGCAGATACGCAGTATTTT
j_gene: TRBJ1-1; abundance: few; v_gene: TRBV10-3; d_gene: .; CDR3aa: CAISERQENTEAFF; CDR3nt: TGTGCCATCAGTGAACGACAGGAGAACACTGAAGCTTTCTTT
j_gene: TRBJ2-5; abundance: .; v_gene: TRBV6-5; d_gene: TRBD2; CDR3aa: CASKEAGVPARTQYF; CDR3nt: TGTGCCAGCAAAGAAGCGGGAGTTCCTGCAAGGACCCAGTACTTC
j_gene: TRBJ2-7; abundance: .; v_gene: TRBV28; d_gene: .; CDR3aa: CASSPPQDSYEQYF; CDR3nt: TGTGCCAGCAGTCCTCCCCAGGACTCCTACGAGCAGTACTTC
j_gene: TRBJ2-1; abundance: .; v_gene: TRBV7-2; d_gene: .; CDR3aa: CASSPTSSSYNEQFF; CDR3nt: TGTGCCAGCAGCCCTACCTCAAGCTCCTACAATGAGCAGTTCTTC
j_gene: TRBJ2-3; abundance: .; v_gene: TRBV5-1; d_gene: .; CDR3aa: CATAKDLGRTDTQYF; CDR3nt: TGCGCCACCGCCAAGGACCTCGGGAGAACAGATACGCAGTATTTT
j_gene: TRBJ2-1; abundance: .; v_gene: TRBV6-1; d_gene: .; CDR3aa: CASSTRRRSYNEQFF; CDR3nt: TGTGCCAGCAGCACCAGGCGACGTTCCTACAATGAGCAGTTCTTC
j_gene: TRBJ2-4; abundance: .; v_gene: TRBV28; d_gene: .; CDR3aa: CASSLYALAGKAKNIQYF; CDR3nt: TGTGCCAGCAGTTTATATGCACTGGCGGGAAAAGCCAAAAACATTCAGTACTTC
j_gene: TRBJ2-1; abundance: .; v_gene: TRBV5-1; d_gene: TRBD2; CDR3aa: CASSLRSRRAASGLQEQFF; CDR3nt: TGCGCCAGCAGCTTGCGATCAAGGAGAGCGGCTAGCGGGTTGCAAGAGCAGTTCTTC
j_gene: TRBJ2-2; abundance: .; v_gene: TRBV4-3; d_gene: TRBD1; CDR3aa: CASSQGQGSNTGELFF; CDR3nt: TGCGCCAGCAGCCAAGGACAGGGATCGAACACCGGGGAGCTGTTTTTT
j_gene: TRBJ2-7; abundance: .; v_gene: TRBV11-2; d_gene: TRBD2; CDR3aa: CASSFATSGNYEQYF; CDR3nt: TGTGCCAGCAGCTTTGCGACTAGCGGGAACTACGAGCAGTACTTC
j_gene: TRBJ2-2; abundance: .; v_gene: TRBV10-3; d_gene: TRBD2; CDR3aa: CAISETAGGPGELFF; CDR3nt: TGTGCCATCAGTGAGACGGCGGGGGGACCCGGGGAGCTGTTTTTT
j_gene: TRBJ2-7; abundance: once; v_gene: TRBV10-3; d_gene: TRBD2; CDR3aa: CAISESGTSGRYEQYF; CDR3nt: TGTGCCATCAGTGAGTCGGGGACTAGCGGGAGATACGAGCAGTACTTC
j_gene: TRBJ2-2; abundance: .; v_gene: TRBV29-1; d_gene: .; CDR3aa: CSVEIRVSRANTGELFF; CDR3nt: TGCAGCGTTGAAATCCGGGTTAGTAGAGCGAACACCGGGGAGCTGTTTTTT